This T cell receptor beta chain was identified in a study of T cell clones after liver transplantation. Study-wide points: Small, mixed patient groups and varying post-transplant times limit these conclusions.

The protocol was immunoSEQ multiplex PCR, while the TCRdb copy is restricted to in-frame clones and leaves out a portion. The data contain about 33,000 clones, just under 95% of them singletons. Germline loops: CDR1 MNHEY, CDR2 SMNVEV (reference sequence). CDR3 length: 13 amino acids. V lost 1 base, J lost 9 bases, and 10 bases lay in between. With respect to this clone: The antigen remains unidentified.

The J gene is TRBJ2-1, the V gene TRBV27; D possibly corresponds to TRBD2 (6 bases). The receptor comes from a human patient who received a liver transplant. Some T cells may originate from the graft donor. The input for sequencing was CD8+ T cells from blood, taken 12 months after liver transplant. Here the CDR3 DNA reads TGTGCCAGCAGTTTATTCCCGGGAGCTGAGCAGTTCTTC. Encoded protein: CASSLFPGAEQFF.